This TCR beta chain was found in a study of blood T cell repertoires in COVID-19. Study-level information: PBMCs, B-cell-depleted T cells, or T cells were the source of the cDNA or gDNA that made up the material.

V lost 2 bases, J lost 11 bases, and 12 bases lay in between. This CDR3 has 13 residues. The germline gives CDR1 SGHTA, CDR2 FQGNSA. The authors' processing: Using reference gene primer amplification, nucleated cell counts were estimated. Sequenced by immunoSEQ multiplex PCR; TCRdb stores in-frame clones only, minus some. V, J and clone size derive from that table, while D and trimming were established from the DNA sequence. The table shows about 300,000 clones, with about 90% occurring only once. The V gene is TRBV7-2, the J gene TRBJ1-4; no clear D. The origin of this receptor is a woman aged 30 to 39 with COVID-19, enrolled during active disease. The sample consisted of peripheral blood. This chain's CDR3 is CASSLIPSEKLFF. The CDR3 nucleotides are TGTGCCAGCAGCTTAATTCCGAGCGAGAAACTGTTTTTT.